The T cell receptor (beta chain) described here comes from a study of CD8+ T cells in alopecia areata. Study observations and caveats: In scalp samples, resident alphabeta T cells of normal skin are also sequenced.

Notes on this clone: Its cognate antigen is unknown.

Sequencing used cDNA as its template, made by extracting RNA and reverse transcribing it. Profiling relied on immunoSEQ multiplex PCR, and the TCRdb table lists in-frame clones only, not all of them. The profile shows about 120,000 clones, 40% to 55% of them singletons. After removal of 6 bases from V and 5 bases from J, the junction contained 11 bases not matched to a gene. The germline V gene has CDR1 SQVTM and CDR2 ANQGSEA. This CDR3 contains 14 residues. The source is a human donor with alopecia areata. Sequenced sample: NKG2D-low CD8+ T cells sorted from blood. The genes are TRBV29-1 and TRBJ1-1, with 8 bases matching TRBD1. The CDR3 region has the DNA TGCAGCGTGGAACGACAGGGGAGAGGAACTGAAGCTTTCTTT. It is translated as CSVERQGRGTEAFF.